This T cell receptor (beta chain) was identified during a study of TIL therapy for anti-PD-1-resistant metastatic lung cancer. Study outcomes and limitations: After infusion, TIL clonotypes partly replaced peripheral T cells and declined over months.

This was the immunoSEQ v3 assay. The assay was immunoSEQ multiplex PCR, and TCRdb's table has in-frame clones only and misses some. The sample lists 20,000 to 25,000 clones; 60% to 85% were seen once. Comment on this clone: Its target is unknown.

This CDR3 has 14 residues. The germline CDR1 and CDR2 sequences are SGHRS and YFSETQ. V lost 0 bases and J 12 bases, leaving 16 bases between the germline ends. Time point of the sample: pre-treatment sample, taken before nivolumab and TIL therapy. This material consisted of blood, taken at baseline. This TCR was recovered from a person aged 25 to 85 with non-small cell lung cancer. The chain couples TRBV5-1 to TRBJ2-1; possible D gene TRBD2, 5 bases. CDR3 sequence: CASSLDATSYGQFF. As DNA, the CDR3 is TGCGCCAGCAGCTTGGATGCCACTAGTTATGGGCAGTTCTTC.